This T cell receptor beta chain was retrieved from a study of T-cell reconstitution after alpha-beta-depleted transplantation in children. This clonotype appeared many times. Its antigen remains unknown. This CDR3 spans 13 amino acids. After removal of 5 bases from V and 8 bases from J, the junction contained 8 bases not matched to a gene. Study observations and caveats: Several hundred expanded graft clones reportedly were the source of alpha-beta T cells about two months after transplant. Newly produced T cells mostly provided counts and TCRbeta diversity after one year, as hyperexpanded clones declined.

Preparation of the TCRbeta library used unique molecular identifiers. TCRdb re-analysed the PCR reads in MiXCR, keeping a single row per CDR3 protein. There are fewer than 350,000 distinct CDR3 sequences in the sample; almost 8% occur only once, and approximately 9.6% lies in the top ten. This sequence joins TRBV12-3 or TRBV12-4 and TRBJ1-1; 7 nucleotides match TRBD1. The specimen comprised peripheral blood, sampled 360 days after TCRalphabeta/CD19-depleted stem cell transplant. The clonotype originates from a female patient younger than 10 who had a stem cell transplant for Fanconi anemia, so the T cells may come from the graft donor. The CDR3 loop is CASSLGQELEAFF. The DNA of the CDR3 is TGTGCCAGCAGTCTCGGACAGGAGCTGGAAGCTTTCTTT.